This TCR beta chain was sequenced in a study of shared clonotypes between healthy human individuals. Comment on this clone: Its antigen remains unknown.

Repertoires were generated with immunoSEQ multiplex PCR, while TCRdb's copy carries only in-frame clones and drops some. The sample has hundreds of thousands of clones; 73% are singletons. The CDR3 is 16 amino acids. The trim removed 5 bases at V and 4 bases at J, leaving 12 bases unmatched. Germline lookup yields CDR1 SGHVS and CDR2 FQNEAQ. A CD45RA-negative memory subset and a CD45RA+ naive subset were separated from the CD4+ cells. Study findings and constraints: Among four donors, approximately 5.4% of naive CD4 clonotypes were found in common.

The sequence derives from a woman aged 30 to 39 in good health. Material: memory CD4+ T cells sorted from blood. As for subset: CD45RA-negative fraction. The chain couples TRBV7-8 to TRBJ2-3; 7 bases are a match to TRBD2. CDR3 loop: CASSTRGAGVADTQYF. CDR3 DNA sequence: TGTGCCAGCAGCACTAGGGGTGCGGGAGTGGCAGATACGCAGTATTTT.